These T cell receptor beta chains were read from a single sample in a study of T cells in localized non-small cell lung cancer. Assay: immunoSEQ multiplex PCR; the TCRdb copy retains only in-frame clones and omits some. Of more than 45,000 clones listed, roughly nine tenths are singletons. Sequenced material: PBMCs, taken before any cancer treatment. These receptors all stem from a man aged 35 to 70 with stage II lung adenocarcinoma. Each CDR3 is given with its conserved first and last residue.

v_gene,j_gene,CDR3aa
TRBV2,TRBJ1-2,CASSENGQARYGYTF
TRBV15,TRBJ1-5,CATSRDLGQPQHF
TRBV9,TRBJ2-2,CASSVEMSGELFF
TRBV6-6,TRBJ1-2,CASSEYTF
TRBV27,TRBJ1-5,CASSFSPHQPQHF
TRBV5-1,TRBJ1-3,CASSLRTGTGNTIYF
TRBV29-1,TRBJ2-5,CSAGTGRGETQYF
TRBV6-5,TRBJ1-2,CASSYPGQGGYTF
TRBV1,TRBJ2-5,CTSSHRDRGETQYF
TRBV5-1,TRBJ1-1,CASSPGTPDTEAFF
TRBV15,TRBJ2-3,CATSRTGTSLAMGVRDTQYF
TRBV6-5,TRBJ1-1,CASTSGTVEAFF
TRBV6-6,TRBJ1-1,CASSYRGPHTEAFF
TRBV7-8,TRBJ1-3,CASSRWDRKISGNTIYF
TRBV2,TRBJ1-2,CASSLGGNYGYTF
TRBV19,TRBJ1-1,CASSMGGPEAFF
TRBV7-3,TRBJ2-1,CASSLRGAGANNEQFF
TRBV5-4,TRBJ2-5,CASSSLGGFLGQETQYF
TRBV6-5,TRBJ1-1,CASRLNLNTEAFF
TRBV29-1,TRBJ1-1,CSVERNRAPNTEAFF
TRBV6-5,TRBJ1-2,CASSYSPGADGGYTF
TRBV10-3,TRBJ2-2,CAISTSSTGELFF
TRBV2,TRBJ1-2,CASTGGDLYGYTF
TRBV4-2,TRBJ2-3,CASSQYRGQGDTQYF
TRBV15,TRBJ1-5,CATSRDRGRTWPQHF
TRBV5-8,TRBJ2-2,CASSLEGQGDGTGELFF
TRBV10-3,TRBJ1-3,CAISPVPGLGSSGNTIYF
TRBV5-1,TRBJ2-5,CASSSGDGKETQYF
TRBV9,TRBJ2-2,CASSVGTGDRSGELFF
TRBV6-6,TRBJ2-3,CASPVGTGQTDTQYF
TRBV7-8,TRBJ2-2,CASSSQSTGELFF
TRBV2,TRBJ2-3,CASVDFTLQYF
TRBV6-1,TRBJ1-6,CASSEIWRSQSYNSPLHF
TRBV30,TRBJ2-2,CAWSLGGSGTGELFF
TRBV25-1,TRBJ2-5,CASSDPPTGRGETQYF
TRBV30,TRBJ2-3,CAWTLFGQSTDTQYF
TRBV6-5,TRBJ1-6,CASSYRGAPRTLHF